The source of this T cell receptor beta chain is a study of blood T cell repertoires in COVID-19 (dated by TCRdb to 2018 to 2021). Study-wide context: The collaborator samples originated in the United States, Italy and Spain and spanned the acute and convalescent phases of COVID-19. The material from the prospective study consisted of cDNA or gDNA derived from T cells, B-cell-depleted T cells, or PBMCs. Deeply sampled blood TCRbeta repertoires from subjects exposed to, actively infected with, or recovered from COVID-19 were included in the dataset. The repertoires were released in a freely available public database intended as a resource for research on the immune response to SARS-CoV-2. Samples were obtained from the ongoing ImmuneRACE study (first 160 participants) and from some 1,200 subjects provided by 6 global collaborators. Nearly every sample came with metadata listing a de-identified subject ID, COVID-19 status, age in years and sex. Where available, HLA class I and class II types were taken from metadata supplied by the sample provider and were not determined by assay-based typing. Beyond this particular receptor, the publication reports: How much clinical and demographic metadata was included differed by source and by participant, and the metadata was provided uncurated.

Comments on this clone: Which antigen it targets is not known. Base qualities are not provided; no much larger clone lies one nucleotide away.

The CDR1 and CDR2 encoded by the germline V gene are SGHDN and FVKESK. Deletion took 4 bases off V and 14 bases off J, with a span of 15 bases between the germline ends. The CDR3 starts with the cysteine, ends with the phenylalanine, and has 13 residues. Only the CDR3 DNA stays, 39 bases, in frame from base 1. TCRbeta CDR3 regions were amplified from genomic DNA by means of the immunoSEQ Assay, a bias-controlled multiplex PCR. The original methods were these. The number of nucleated cells in each sample was estimated by amplification of reference gene primers within the assay. To quantify the absolute abundance of each unique TCRbeta CDR3 rearrangement, sequence reads were collapsed and filtered. For each sample, productive Simpson clonality was calculated as the square root of Simpson's diversity index across productive rearrangements. The table was pulled from immuneACCESS by TCRdb, which kept in-frame rearrangements only. Such tables lose some clones; where checked, under half of the loss comes from unresolved V genes, and the rest has no known cause. V and J calls and clone size are copied from that table; D and trimming were computed from the DNA. Recorded for this sample are approximately 490,000 clones; more than 85% of them occurred a single time. The top ten clonotypes cover roughly 8% of the sample.

Enrolling through a virtual design, the prospective study's participants ranged in age from roughly 18 to 95 years and lived across 24 United States geographic areas. To assign participants to cohorts, the prospective study relied on clinical history that participants themselves reported in a screening survey and a study questionnaire. For ImmuneRACE Cohort 3, a participant was defined as recovered based on two consecutive negative NP/OP PCR tests, clearance by a healthcare professional, or resolution of symptoms. In the prospective study, mobile phlebotomists collected whole blood, serum and a nasopharyngeal or oropharyngeal swab from each participant. Participants in the prospective study had the option to provide additional blood draws and questionnaires over a 2-month period. Before DNA extraction, prospective study blood samples were shipped either frozen or at room temperature.

This sequence was found in an older woman who had recovered from COVID-19. The sequenced sample was PBMCs or T cells enriched from blood (not recorded which). Rearrangement joined TRBV14 to TRBJ1-6; the D gene remains uncertain. The CDR3: CASSLQSYGTLHF. The sequenced DNA: TGTGCCAGCAGCCTGCAGAGTTACGGGACCCTCCACTTT.